This TCR beta chain was captured by sequencing in a study of blood T cell repertoires in COVID-19. About the study: COVID-19 samples collected from the United States, Italy and Spain covered acute and convalescent phases. The analysed material was cDNA or gDNA that came from T cells, B-cell-depleted T cells, or PBMCs.

Authors' methods: It was from reference gene primer amplification that nucleated cell counts were estimated. Sequencing was performed with immunoSEQ multiplex PCR; in TCRdb, only in-frame clones are kept and a portion is missing. D and trimming were read from the DNA, whereas the V and J calls and clone size are those reported in that table. The sample records roughly 100,000 clones, almost 80% being singletons. Germline V gives CDR1 MNHEY, CDR2 SMNVEV (reference sequence). The CDR3 totals 12 residues. V lost 6 bases to trimming and J lost 3 bases, with 6 bases between them. This receptor was identified in a man between 60 and 70 years old with active or convalescent COVID-19. Material for sequencing was peripheral blood. The chain recombines TRBV27 with TRBJ2-1, with D hard to call. CDR3 nucleotide sequence: TGTGCCAGCAGATTTAACTACAATGAGCAGTTCTTC. Its translation is CASRFNYNEQFF.